These T cell receptor beta chains were read from a single sample in a study of cytotoxic CD8 clonotypes in ibrutinib-treated CLL. Some clones are missing from TCRdb's copy, which holds only in-frame ones; the method was immunoSEQ multiplex PCR. There are approximately 210,000 clones in the sample; around three quarters occur only once, and 13% lies in the top ten. The sequencing here drew on PBMCs, taken after 24 months of ibrutinib treatment. The origin of the receptors is a human donor with chronic lymphocytic leukemia. Both conserved end residues are trimmed from each CDR3.

v_gene	j_gene	CDR3aa
TRBV7-2	TRBJ1-5	ASSQQGARPQH
TRBV14	TRBJ1-2	ASSRRDYGYT
TRBV11-2	TRBJ2-5	ASRLLTSGKQETQY
TRBV5-1	TRBJ1-1	ASSRYTGGTEAF
TRBV5-1	TRBJ1-1	ASSLATGMTEAF
TRBV18	TRBJ2-6	ASSPSRERANVLT
TRBV25-1	TRBJ1-4	ASNRGGEKLF
TRBV27	TRBJ2-1	ASSLDGPYNEQF
TRBV29-1	TRBJ2-7	SVGEGFYEQY
TRBV19	TRBJ2-5	ASSSHGQAAETQY
TRBV15	TRBJ2-1	ATSRGTSGGYNEQF
TRBV6-5	TRBJ2-7	ASTGTGAGYEQY
TRBV2	TRBJ2-7	ASSYSYEQY
TRBV7-9	TRBJ1-3	ASSSLAGNLGNTIY
TRBV11-2	TRBJ1-3	ASSPGTGSGNTIY
TRBV14	TRBJ2-7	ASSPQTYEQY
TRBV5-1	TRBJ1-5	ASSFGGGGNQPQH
TRBV9	TRBJ2-5	ASSVSGLRETQY
TRBV28	TRBJ1-1	ASSFAGTNTEAF
TRBV19	TRBJ1-1	ASSTGVGTEAF
TRBV9	TRBJ2-1	ASSVLSGLFDEQF
TRBV27	TRBJ2-1	ASSTVSGNSYNEQF
TRBV10-3	TRBJ1-1	AIRDYLNTEAF
TRBV28	TRBJ1-1	ASCPLAAEAF
TRBV5-4	TRBJ1-3	ASSLGTGISGNTIY
TRBV5-1	TRBJ2-1	ASIRLAGGSYNEQF
TRBV4-2	TRBJ2-1	ASSQEGQGATNEQF
TRBV7-3	TRBJ2-7	ASSLGPYRAPYEQY
TRBV28	TRBJ2-2	ASSLRTIGELF
TRBV6-1	TRBJ1-1	ASKSGFVNTEAF
TRBV10-3	TRBJ1-2	AISEAAGTVYGYT
TRBV10-3	TRBJ2-4	AISEGDSRAKNIQY
TRBV27	TRBJ2-7	ASSGGTSAGYEQY
TRBV9	TRBJ2-1	ASSAGGDGSYNEQF
TRBV29-1	TRBJ2-7	SVLGTGRYEQY
TRBV6-5	TRBJ1-2	ASTGGNDYGYT
TRBV18	TRBJ2-3	ASSPPGLRADTQY
TRBV7-7	TRBJ2-3	ASSLVPSASTDTQY
TRBV9	TRBJ2-1	ASSVGRSNNEQF
TRBV19	TRBJ1-4	ASSVNRPEEKLF